This TCR beta chain was identified during a study of blood T cell repertoires in COVID-19. Study background: COVID-19 samples, acute and convalescent, were from the United States, Italy and Spain. From T cells, B-cell-depleted T cells, or PBMCs came the material, which was cDNA or gDNA.

CDR3 size: 15 residues. Germline CDR1 is KGHSH and CDR2 is LQKENI. The V and J ends lost 6 bases and 2 bases, in that order; junction bases with no gene match: 9. Original analysis: Reference gene primer amplification yielded estimated nucleated cell counts. Measured with immunoSEQ multiplex PCR; TCRdb has only the in-frame clones, and not every one. V and J calls and clone size are given by that table; D and trimming were obtained from the DNA. The sample records 200,000 to 250,000 clones, 80% to 85% being singletons. The receptor was derived from a woman aged 80 or over with active or convalescent COVID-19. Specimen: peripheral blood. The chain is built from TRBV18 and TRBJ2-7; 8 positions agree with TRBD2. The CDR3 DNA is TGTGCCAGCTCGTCGACTAGCGCGAACCCCTACGAGCAGTACTTC. It is translated as CASSSTSANPYEQYF.